Given below is one TCR beta chain in context. Per the study methods: Counts of nucleated cells, estimated from reference gene primer amplification, were obtained. The assay was immunoSEQ multiplex PCR, and TCRdb's table has in-frame clones only and misses some. V, J and clone size were drawn from that table, and D and trimming were deduced from the DNA. This table has approximately 160,000 clones, about 79% appearing once. The sample belongs to a study of blood T cell repertoires in COVID-19. Study in general: The cDNA or gDNA used as material had been derived from T cells, B-cell-depleted T cells, or PBMCs.

The length of the CDR3 is 15 residues. Trimming stripped 0 bases from V and 6 bases from J, with 9 bases between. Germline CDR1 and CDR2: SEHNR and FQNEAQ (reference sequence). The V call is TRBV7-9, the J call TRBJ1-6, with D perhaps matching TRBD1 (6 bases). The clonotype comes from a woman aged 45-65 years in a cohort sampled during active or convalescent COVID-19. The material sequenced was peripheral blood. This CDR3 is CASSLAGTRNSPLHF. Here the CDR3 DNA reads TGTGCCAGCAGCTTAGCTGGGACACGTAATTCACCCCTCCACTTT.